One sample yielded the 9 T cell receptor beta chains listed below, sequenced in a study of shared clonotypes between healthy human individuals. Sequencing used immunoSEQ multiplex PCR; TCRdb keeps in-frame clones, though not all of them. The sample has over a million clones; more than 60% are singletons. Sequenced input: memory CD4+ T cells sorted from blood. Indicated subset: CD45RA-negative fraction. All receptors come from a man younger than 35 in good health.

This clone came up a few times. The V call is TRBV2, the J call TRBJ2-1; D is perhaps TRBD1 (5 bases). V lost 3 bases and J 1 base, leaving 10 bases between the germline ends. The germline CDR1 and CDR2 sequences are SNHLY and FYNNEI. This CDR3 is 15 amino acids long. The CDR3, as DNA: TGTGCCAGCAGTGAGGACAAAAGATCCTACAATGAGCAGTTCTTC. Its translation: CASSEDKRSYNEQFF. Looking up the rest from reference TRBV2 and TRBJ2-1 gives the full variable domain: EPEVTQTPSHQVTQMGQEVILRCVPISNHLYFYWYRQILGQKVEFLVSFYNNEISEKSEIFDDQFSVERPDGSNFTLKIRSTKLEDSAMYFCASSEDKRSYNEQFFGPGTRLTVL.

A single count supports this clone. The rearrangement links TRBV10-2 to TRBJ1-2; D ambiguous. The CDR3 has 15 amino acids. Germline CDR1 reads WSHSY; CDR2 reads SAAADI. Between the trimmed V and J ends, which lost 8 bases and 0 bases, there was a span of 16 bases. The CDR3, as DNA: TGCGCCAGCTCAGAGACACCTTTAGCTAACTATGGCTACACCTTC. It is translated as CASSETPLANYGYTF.

As regards this clone: An end of the junction does not agree with germline; a read error may underlie this. The chain joins TRBV7-2 to TRBJ2-3, with no clear D. Germline-derived CDR1 and CDR2 are SGHTA and FQGNSA. This CDR3 is 13 amino acids long. CDR3 DNA: TGTGCCAGCACCTTAAACCCCACAGATACGCAGTATTTT. It translates to CASTLNPTDTQYF.

This rearrangement joins TRBV10-1 to TRBJ2-7; 8 bases agree with TRBD1. The trim removed 9 bases at V and 2 bases at J, leaving 12 bases unmatched. CDR1 is WNHNN and CDR2 is SYGVQD in the germline V gene (reference sequence). The CDR3 loop spans 15 amino acids. For the CDR3, the DNA is TGCGCCAGTAGCCAGGGGGCAGGGGTCACCTACGAGCAGTACTTC. Its translation is CASSQGAGVTYEQYF.

Only a few counts were recorded for this clone. The genes are TRBV5-1 and TRBJ1-4; D call uncertain. The CDR3 has 14 amino acids. CDR1 is SGHRS and CDR2 is YFSETQ in the germline V gene. Trimming pared 2 bases from V and 4 bases from J, leaving 9 bases between. In nucleotides, the CDR3 is TGCGCCAGCAGCTTAAGCCTAGTTAATGAAAAACTGTTTTTT. It encodes CASSLSLVNEKLFF. Combining the CDR3 with reference TRBV5-1 and TRBJ1-4 gives the whole variable domain KAGVTQTPRYLIKTRGQQVTLSCSPISGHRSVSWYQQTPGQGLQFLFEYFSETQRNKGNFPGRFSGRQFSNSRSEMNVSTLELGDSALYLCASSLSLVNEKLFFGSGTQLSVL.

The sample holds one count of this clone. The CDR3 DNA sequence: TGTGCCAGCAGCCAAGATGATAGGAGCGGGGTCTACAATGAGCAGTTCTTC. This gives the protein CASSQDDRSGVYNEQFF. V gene TRBV4-2 combines with J gene TRBJ2-1; TRBD2 matches at 7 bases. The CDR3 sequence is 17 residues long. Losses at the gene ends were 0 bases for V and 3 bases for J; bases not matched to a gene: 8. Germline lookup yields CDR1 LGHNA and CDR2 YNFKEQ.

The V and J genes are TRBV12-5 and TRBJ2-3, with D tentatively TRBD1 or TRBD2 (6 bases each). Trimming took off 0 bases at V and 0 bases at J, with 13 bases between the two ends. This CDR3 has 17 amino acids. Per germline, CDR1 LGHNT and CDR2 FRNRAP. The CDR3 loop is CASGLVLGGLSTDTQYF. CDR3 DNA: TGTGCTAGTGGTTTGGTACTGGGGGGCCTAAGCACAGATACGCAGTATTTT.

This clone was seen a handful of times. This chain joins TRBV15 and TRBJ1-6, with 7 bases fitting TRBD1. CDR3 length: 15 amino acids. Germline CDR1 is LNHNV and CDR2 is YYDKDF (reference sequence). The trim removed 0 bases at V and 9 bases at J, leaving 5 bases unmatched. In DNA, the CDR3 is TGTGCCACCAGCAGAGATTTCGACAGGGTTTCACCCCTCCACTTT. It codes for CATSRDFDRVSPLHF.

The rearrangement joins TRBV6-5 to TRBJ1-1; possibly TRBD1 for D (6 bases). Germline CDR1 MNHEY, CDR2 SVGAGI. CDR3 length: 11 residues. Trimming stripped 5 bases from V and 10 bases from J, with 11 bases between. The CDR3 DNA reads TGTGCCAGCAGTAAACAGGGTGTAGCTTTCTTT. Translation: CASSKQGVAFF.